This T cell receptor beta chain was identified in a study of CD8+ T cells in alopecia areata. The wider study: Tofacitinib therapy lasting 6 to 18 months was followed by 6 months off drug.

Regarding this clone: Its cognate antigen is unknown.

Documented treatment: oral pan-JAK inhibitor, 5-10 mg twice daily. Cell sorting was applied to PBMCs, and CD4+ and CD8+ T cells were collected. Following extraction, RNA underwent reverse transcription to cDNA, which served as the sequencing template. Profiled with immunoSEQ multiplex PCR; TCRdb holds only in-frame clones, not every one. In the table there are 150,000 to 200,000 clones, 60% to 70% of which are singletons. General study findings and limits: Patients showed less clear TCR sequence sharing than mice, possibly partly because of HLA diversity.

Germline V gene data show CDR1 as SGHRS and CDR2 as YFSETQ. The ends were cut back, 1 base at V and 2 bases at J, with 18 bases in the middle. The CDR3 contains 17 residues. The input for sequencing was CD4+ T cells sorted from blood, taken at week 4, from a patient treated with tofacitinib. The chain uses TRBV5-1 and TRBJ2-5; tentatively, D is TRBD2 (6 bases). This sequence was found in a human donor with alopecia areata. The CDR3 DNA reads TGCGCCAGCAGCTTGAGACCGAAGGGAGGTGGGCAAGAGACCCAGTACTTC. Residues: CASSLRPKGGGQETQYF.